These 9 T cell receptor beta chains share one sample of origin, sequenced in a study of blood T cell repertoires in COVID-19. The protocol was immunoSEQ multiplex PCR, while the TCRdb copy is restricted to in-frame clones and leaves out a portion. Altogether under 500,000 clones are present, roughly 89% being singletons, with the ten largest covering 4% to 5.5%. The sequenced sample consisted of peripheral blood. Receptor source: a woman aged 25 to 39 with acute or convalescent COVID-19.

This chain joins TRBV5-1 and TRBJ2-7, with TRBD2 identical over 11 bases. This CDR3 region has 14 residues. J gave up 3 bases and V 4 bases, and 3 bases lay outside the gene matches. Germline V gene sequence: CDR1 SGHRS, CDR2 YFSETQ. CDR3 nucleotides: TGCGCCAGCAGCACCGGGACTAGCGGCTACGAGCAGTACTTC. This sequence encodes CASSTGTSGYEQYF. Supplemented by reference TRBV5-1 and TRBJ2-7, the full variable domain reads KAGVTQTPRYLIKTRGQQVTLSCSPISGHRSVSWYQQTPGQGLQFLFEYFSETQRNKGNFPGRFSGRQFSNSRSEMNVSTLELGDSALYLCASSTGTSGYEQYFGPGTRLTVT.

This clone was seen only a few times. Additional DNA sequences in this sample encode the identical CDR3. J is TRBJ1-1 and V is TRBV7-3; D call uncertain. The V end lost 3 bases, the J end lost 3 bases, and 8 bases lay between the germline ends. The CDR3 contains 13 residues. Germline values: CDR1 SGHTA, CDR2 FQGTGA. CDR3 in DNA: TGTGCCAGCAGCTTTTGGCGGGACACTGAAGCTTTCTTT. Translation: CASSFWRDTEAFF.

The chain has TRBV5-3 and TRBJ1-1, with D possibly being TRBD1 (5 bases). TRBV5-3 is reported as an ORF; its role is uncertain. The V and J ends lost 3 bases and 4 bases respectively, with 19 bases between them. The CDR3 totals 16 residues. The CDR3 sequence is CARSWVRGDCSTEAFF. CDR3 nucleotide sequence: TGTGCCAGAAGCTGGGTTAGGGGTGATTGTAGCACTGAAGCTTTCTTT.

The rearrangement links TRBV29-1 to TRBJ1-1, with 7 bases matching TRBD1. V lost 3 bases and J lost 9; bases outside the gene matches: 7. The length of the CDR3 is 12 residues. CDR1 is SQVTM and CDR2 is ANQGSEA in the germline V gene. CDR3 sequence (DNA): TGCAGCGTTGAGTTGACAGGGAAAAAAGCTTTCTTT. Its protein product is CSVELTGKKAFF.

The chain carries TRBV7-2 and TRBJ2-1, with D tentatively TRBD1 (6 bases). V was trimmed by 4 bases and J by 6 bases, leaving 16 bases between them. CDR3 length equals 15 residues. Germline V gives CDR1 SGHTA, CDR2 FQGNSA. The CDR3 loop reads CASSSGVSRSNEQFF. The CDR3 region has the DNA TGTGCCAGCAGCTCAGGGGTTTCCCGAAGCAATGAGCAGTTCTTC. The full variable domain, with the rest looked up from reference TRBV7-2 and TRBJ2-1, is GAGVSQSPSNKVTEKGKDVELRCDPISGHTALYWYRQSLGQGLEFLIYFQGNSAPDKSGLPSDRFSAERTGGSVSTLTIQRTQQEDSAVYLCASSSGVSRSNEQFFGPGTRLTVL.

This chain links TRBV27 with TRBJ1-2, with D perhaps TRBD1 (6 bases). Trimming took off 6 bases at V and 4 bases at J, with 18 bases between the two ends. The germline V gene encodes CDR1 MNHEY and CDR2 SMNVEV (reference sequence). The CDR3 has 15 residues. CDR3 amino acids: CASSTGQFSGYGYTF. The CDR3 nucleotides read TGTGCCAGCAGCACTGGACAGTTCAGCGGCTATGGCTACACCTTC.

J is TRBJ2-5 and V is TRBV7-3, with D possibly being TRBD1 (6 bases). The CDR3 consists of 13 residues. The V end was cut by 5 bases, the J end by 5 bases, with 12 bases between. The V gene's germline CDR1 is SGHTA and CDR2 FQGTGA. CDR3 nucleotides: TGTGCCAGCAGCCCTAACAGGGCGGAGACCCAGTACTTC. Translation: CASSPNRAETQYF.

This clone was recorded many times. The rearrangement links TRBV28 to TRBJ1-6; no clear D gene. V shed 11 bases and J shed 0 bases, with 11 bases lying between them. The CDR3 totals 14 residues. Germline values: CDR1 MDHEN, CDR2 SYDVKM. The CDR3 nucleotides are TGTGCCGGTGGTAGGAGCTCCTATAATTCACCCCTCCACTTT. Translating it yields CAGGRSSYNSPLHF.

The J gene is TRBJ1-5, the V gene TRBV5-8; TRBD1 matches 7 bases. The CDR3 has 16 residues. From germline, CDR1 is SGHTS and CDR2 YDEGEE. Trimming took 6 bases from V and 3 from J; bases not matched to a gene: 12. The CDR3 DNA reads TGTGCCAGCACCAACGAGGGGGCTCCCTACAATCAGCCCCAGCATTTT. It is translated as CASTNEGAPYNQPQHF.